The 2 T cell receptor beta chains presented below share a single source sample, sequenced in a study of cytomegalovirus exposure and HLA in healthy donors. The PCR had 60 Vbeta and 13 Jbeta primers. Sequencing was performed with immunoSEQ multiplex PCR; in TCRdb, only in-frame clones are kept and a portion is missing. The table shows over 100,000 clones, with 75% to 80% occurring only once. Sequenced material: PBMCs. All receptors come from a woman aged 25 to 39 in good health and CMV-seropositive.

V usage is TRBV21-1 and J usage is TRBJ1-5. TRBV21-1 corresponds to a pseudogene. The CDR3 extends over 10 amino acids. CDR3 coding DNA: TGCCCCCCCGAGGGTCAGCCCCAGCATTTT. Protein sequence: CPPEGQPQHF.

The chain recombines TRBV2 with TRBJ1-3, with 9 bases identical to TRBD1. The germline gives CDR1 SNHLY, CDR2 FYNNEI. The CDR3 length is 13 residues. V was clipped by 8 bases and J by 11 bases; unmatched bases: 10. CDR3 nucleotide sequence: TGTGCCAGCGGAGTAACCGGGACAGGGTCCATATATTTT. Encoded protein: CASGVTGTGSIYF.